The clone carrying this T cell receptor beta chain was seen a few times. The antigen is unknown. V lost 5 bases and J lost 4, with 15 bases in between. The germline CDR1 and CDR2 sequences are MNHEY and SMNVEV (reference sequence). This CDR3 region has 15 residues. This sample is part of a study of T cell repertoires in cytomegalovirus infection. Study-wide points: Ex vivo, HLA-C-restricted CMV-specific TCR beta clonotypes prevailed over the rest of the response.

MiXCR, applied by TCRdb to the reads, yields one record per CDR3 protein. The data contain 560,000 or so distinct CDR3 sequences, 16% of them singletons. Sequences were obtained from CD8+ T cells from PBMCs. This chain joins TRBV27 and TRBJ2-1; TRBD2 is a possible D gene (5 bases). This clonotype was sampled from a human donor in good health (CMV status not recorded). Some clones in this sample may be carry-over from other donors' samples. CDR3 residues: CASSQPSPRYNEQFF. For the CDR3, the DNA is TGTGCCAGCAGTCAGCCTAGCCCACGGTACAATGAGCAGTTCTTC.